This T cell receptor beta chain was captured by sequencing in a study of CD8 T cells in Susac syndrome. In the multiple sclerosis control group, patients were treatment-naive and had stable or active relapsing-remitting disease. Negative isolation yielded the CD8+ and CD4+ T cells, while FACS enriched the TEMRA cells. The V gene's germline CDR1 is LGHNA and CDR2 YNFKEQ. The CDR3 is 14 amino acids. V lost 4 bases, J lost 1 base, and 10 bases lay in between. Random hexamers primed reverse transcription of about 0.45 to 1 ug RNA. Each CDR3 protein gets one entry after TCRdb re-called the immunoSEQ multiplex PCR reads with MiXCR. The sample gives 130,000 or so distinct CDR3 sequences, more than 75% of which show up once; around 0.24% is in the top ten.

The genes are TRBV4-2 and TRBJ2-5; D gene uncertain. The sequenced sample consisted of CD8+ T cells from PBMCs. This clonotype originated in a human donor with multiple sclerosis. Here the CDR3 reads CASSPAGSQETQYF. CDR3 coding DNA: TGTGCCAGCAGCCCTGCAGGTAGCCAAGAGACCCAGTACTTC.